This T cell receptor beta chain appears in the sequencing data of a study of blood T cell repertoires in COVID-19. Overall study: COVID-19 samples collected from the United States, Italy and Spain covered acute and convalescent phases.

The CDR3 totals 16 residues. V shed 2 bases and J 5 bases; nucleotides not matched to a gene: 8. CDR1 is SGHDT and CDR2 is YYEEEE in the germline V gene. Source study methods: How many nucleated cells were present was estimated from reference gene primer amplification. The protocol was immunoSEQ multiplex PCR, while the TCRdb copy is restricted to in-frame clones and leaves out a portion. From that table come the V and J calls and clone size; the DNA was used to work out D and trimming. The data hold more than 90,000 clones, with around 85% observed a single time. The sequencing input was peripheral blood. The receptor's source is a man between 65 and 85 years old who had recovered from COVID-19. The chain has TRBV5-6 and TRBJ1-3; the match to TRBD1 covers 9 bases. This CDR3 is CASSFGTGGIRNTIYF. In nucleotides, the CDR3 is TGTGCCAGCAGCTTTGGTACAGGGGGCATCCGAAACACCATATATTTT. Full variable domain (missing parts from reference TRBV5-6 and TRBJ1-3): DAGVTQSPTHLIKTRGQQVTLRCSPKSGHDTVSWYQQALGQGPQFIFQYYEEEERQRGNFPDRFSGHQFPNYSSELNVNALLLGDSALYLCASSFGTGGIRNTIYFGEGSWLTVV.